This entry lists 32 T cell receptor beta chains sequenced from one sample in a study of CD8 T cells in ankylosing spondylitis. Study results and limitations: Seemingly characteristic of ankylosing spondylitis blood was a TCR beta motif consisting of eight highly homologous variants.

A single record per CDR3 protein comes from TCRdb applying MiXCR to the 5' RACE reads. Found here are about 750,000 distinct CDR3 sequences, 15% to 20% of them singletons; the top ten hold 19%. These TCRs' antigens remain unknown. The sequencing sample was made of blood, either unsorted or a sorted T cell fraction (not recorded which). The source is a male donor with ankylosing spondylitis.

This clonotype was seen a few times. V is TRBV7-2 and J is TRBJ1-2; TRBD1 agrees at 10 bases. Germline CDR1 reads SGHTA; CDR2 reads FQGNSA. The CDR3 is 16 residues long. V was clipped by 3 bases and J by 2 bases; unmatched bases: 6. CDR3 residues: CASSFSGTGANYGYTF. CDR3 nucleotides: TGTGCCAGCAGCTTCTCCGGGACAGGGGCAAACTATGGCTACACCTTC.

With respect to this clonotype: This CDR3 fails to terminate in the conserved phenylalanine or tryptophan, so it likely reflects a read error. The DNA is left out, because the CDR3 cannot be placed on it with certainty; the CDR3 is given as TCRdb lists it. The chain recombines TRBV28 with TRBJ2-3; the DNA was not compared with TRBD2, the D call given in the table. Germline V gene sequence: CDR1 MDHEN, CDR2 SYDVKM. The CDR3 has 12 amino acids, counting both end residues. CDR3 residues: CASSEPGLAGAV.

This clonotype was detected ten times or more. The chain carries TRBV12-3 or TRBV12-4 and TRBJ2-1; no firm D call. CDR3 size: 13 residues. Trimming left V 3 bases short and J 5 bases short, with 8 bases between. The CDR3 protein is CASSFSGNNEQFF. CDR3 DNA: TGTGCCAGCAGTTTTTCTGGGAACAATGAGCAGTTCTTC.

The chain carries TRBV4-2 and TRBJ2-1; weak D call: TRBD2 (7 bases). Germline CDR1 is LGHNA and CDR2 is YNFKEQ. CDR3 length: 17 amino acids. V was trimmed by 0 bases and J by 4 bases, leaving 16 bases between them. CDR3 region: CASSQDQGAGAYNEQFF. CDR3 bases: TGTGCCAGCAGCCAAGATCAGGGCGCGGGGGCGTACAATGAGCAGTTCTTC.

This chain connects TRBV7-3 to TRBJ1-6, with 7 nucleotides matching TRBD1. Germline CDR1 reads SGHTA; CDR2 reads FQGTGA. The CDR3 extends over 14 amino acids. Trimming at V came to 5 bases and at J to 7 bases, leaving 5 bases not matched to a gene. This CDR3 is CASSRGTVNSPLHF. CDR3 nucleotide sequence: TGTGCCAGCAGCCGCGGGACAGTCAATTCACCCCTCCACTTT.

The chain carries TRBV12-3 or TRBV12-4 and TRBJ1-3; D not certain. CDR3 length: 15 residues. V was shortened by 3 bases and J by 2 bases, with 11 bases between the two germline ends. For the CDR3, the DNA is TGTGCCAGCAGTTTTTTTTCTGACCCTGGAAACACCATATATTTT. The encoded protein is CASSFFSDPGNTIYF.

In DNA form, the CDR3 reads TGTGCCAGCAGTTTAGATGGTCGCCTAGCGGGGCAGAATGAGCAGTTCTTC. Protein: CASSLDGRLAGQNEQFF. The chain couples TRBV12-3 or TRBV12-4 to TRBJ2-1; 9 bases match TRBD2. The CDR3 runs 17 residues. Trimming cost V 1 base and J 7 bases; bases outside gene matches: 11.

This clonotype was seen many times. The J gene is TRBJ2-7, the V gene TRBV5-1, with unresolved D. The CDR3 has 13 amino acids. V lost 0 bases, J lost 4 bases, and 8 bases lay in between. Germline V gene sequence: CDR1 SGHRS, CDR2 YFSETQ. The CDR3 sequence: CASSLEADYEQYF. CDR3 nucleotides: TGCGCCAGCAGCTTGGAGGCAGATTACGAGCAGTACTTC.

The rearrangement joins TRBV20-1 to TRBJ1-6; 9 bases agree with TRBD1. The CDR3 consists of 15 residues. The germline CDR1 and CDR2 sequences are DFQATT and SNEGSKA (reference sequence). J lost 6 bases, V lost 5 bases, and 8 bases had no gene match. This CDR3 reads CSAPGTGFGNSPLHF. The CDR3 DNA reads TGCAGTGCTCCCGGGACAGGGTTTGGTAATTCACCCCTCCACTTT.

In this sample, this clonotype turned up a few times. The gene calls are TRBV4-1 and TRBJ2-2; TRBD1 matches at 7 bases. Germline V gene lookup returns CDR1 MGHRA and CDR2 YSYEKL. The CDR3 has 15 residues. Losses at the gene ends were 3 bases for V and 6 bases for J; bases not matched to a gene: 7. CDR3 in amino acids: CASSHFRDSAGELFF. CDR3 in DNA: TGCGCCAGCAGCCACTTTAGGGACAGCGCCGGGGAGCTGTTTTTT.

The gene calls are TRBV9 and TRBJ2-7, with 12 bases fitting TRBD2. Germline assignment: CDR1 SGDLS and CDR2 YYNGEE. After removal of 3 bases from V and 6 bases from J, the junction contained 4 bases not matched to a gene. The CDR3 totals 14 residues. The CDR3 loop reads CASSAGTSGPEQYF. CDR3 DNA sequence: TGTGCCAGCAGCGCCGGGACTAGCGGGCCCGAGCAGTACTTC.

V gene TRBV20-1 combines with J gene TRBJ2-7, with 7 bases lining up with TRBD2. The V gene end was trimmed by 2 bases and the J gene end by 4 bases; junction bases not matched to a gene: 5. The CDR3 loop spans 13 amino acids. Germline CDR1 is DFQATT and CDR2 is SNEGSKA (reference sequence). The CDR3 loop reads CSARPTSVYEQYF. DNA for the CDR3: TGCAGTGCTAGACCAACTAGCGTTTACGAGCAGTACTTC.

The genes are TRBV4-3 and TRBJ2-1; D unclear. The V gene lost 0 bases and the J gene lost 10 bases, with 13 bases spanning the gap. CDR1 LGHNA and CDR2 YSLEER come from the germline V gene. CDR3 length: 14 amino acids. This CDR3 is CASSQDLLAGEQFF. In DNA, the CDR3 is TGCGCCAGCAGCCAAGATCTCTTAGCTGGCGAGCAGTTCTTC.

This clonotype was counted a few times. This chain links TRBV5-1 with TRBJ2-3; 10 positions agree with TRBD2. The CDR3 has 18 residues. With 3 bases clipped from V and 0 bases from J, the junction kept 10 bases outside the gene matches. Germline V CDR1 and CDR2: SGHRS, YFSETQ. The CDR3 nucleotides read TGCGCCAGCAGCTGGGGCCAGCGGGGGGGCAGTAGCACAGATACGCAGTATTTT. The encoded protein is CASSWGQRGGSSTDTQYF.

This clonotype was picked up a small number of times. The chain's CDR3 is CASSIGTGSYNEQFF. The DNA for the CDR3 is TGCGCCAGCAGCATAGGGACAGGCTCCTACAATGAGCAGTTCTTC. V gene TRBV4-3 combines with J gene TRBJ2-1; TRBD1 aligns across 8 bases. Unmatched junction bases numbered 3, after V lost 5 bases and J lost 0 bases. CDR1 is LGHNA, CDR2 YSLEER, per germline. This CDR3 has 15 amino acids.

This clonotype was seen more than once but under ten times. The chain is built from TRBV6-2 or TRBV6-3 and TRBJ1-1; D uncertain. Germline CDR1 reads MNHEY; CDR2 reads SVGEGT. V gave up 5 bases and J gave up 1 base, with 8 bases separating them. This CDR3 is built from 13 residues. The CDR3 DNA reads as TGTGCCAGCAGTAAGGACGAGAACACTGAAGCTTTCTTT. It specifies CASSKDENTEAFF.

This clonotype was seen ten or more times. In DNA form, the CDR3 reads TGTGCCAGCAGCGTTCAGGGAGGTGAGCAGTTCTTC. It codes for CASSVQGGEQFF. The chain is built from TRBV9 and TRBJ2-1; a weak D match, TRBD2 (6 bases). This CDR3 comprises 12 residues. V was clipped by 2 bases and J by 9 bases, with 9 bases between them. The V gene's germline CDR1 is SGDLS and CDR2 YYNGEE.

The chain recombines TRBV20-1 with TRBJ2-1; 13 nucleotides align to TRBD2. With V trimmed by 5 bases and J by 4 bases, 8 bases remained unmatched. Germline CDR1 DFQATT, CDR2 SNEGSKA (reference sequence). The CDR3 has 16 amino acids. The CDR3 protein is CSAQPLTSGGYNEQFF. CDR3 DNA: TGCAGTGCTCAACCGTTGACTAGCGGGGGGTACAATGAGCAGTTCTTC.

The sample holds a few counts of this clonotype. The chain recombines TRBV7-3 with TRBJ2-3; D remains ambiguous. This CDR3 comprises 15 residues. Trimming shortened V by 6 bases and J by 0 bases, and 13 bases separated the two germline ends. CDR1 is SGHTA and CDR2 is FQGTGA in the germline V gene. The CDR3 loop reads CASSREGRSTDTQYF. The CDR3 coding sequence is TGTGCCAGCAGTCGCGAAGGACGGAGCACAGATACGCAGTATTTT.

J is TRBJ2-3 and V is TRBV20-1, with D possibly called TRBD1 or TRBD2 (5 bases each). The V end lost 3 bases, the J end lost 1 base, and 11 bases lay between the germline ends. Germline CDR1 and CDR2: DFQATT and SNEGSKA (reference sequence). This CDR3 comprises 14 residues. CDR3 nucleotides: TGCAGTGCTAGCCGGGACGGCGGCACAGATACGCAGTATTTT. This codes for CSASRDGGTDTQYF.

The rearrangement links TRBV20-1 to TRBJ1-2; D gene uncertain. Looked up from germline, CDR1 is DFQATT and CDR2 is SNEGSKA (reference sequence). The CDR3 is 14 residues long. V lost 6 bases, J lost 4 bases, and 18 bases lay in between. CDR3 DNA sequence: TGCAGTGCCAAAAAAATTCTGGCCCTCTATGGCTACACCTTC. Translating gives CSAKKILALYGYTF.

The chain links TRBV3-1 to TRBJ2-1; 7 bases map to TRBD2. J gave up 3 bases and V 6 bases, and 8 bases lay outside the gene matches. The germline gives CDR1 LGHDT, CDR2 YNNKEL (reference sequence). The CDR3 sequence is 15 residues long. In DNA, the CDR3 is TGTGCCAGCAGTATGGGGGGGACTATCTACAATGAGCAGTTCTTC. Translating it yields CASSMGGTIYNEQFF.

CDR3: CASSARYYEQYF. Written as DNA, the CDR3 is TGTGCCAGCAGCGCTAGGTACTACGAGCAGTACTTC. This chain joins TRBV7-8 and TRBJ2-7; D is undetermined. The CDR3 is 12 residues long. Trimming pared 5 bases from V and 3 bases from J, leaving 8 bases between. CDR1 and CDR2 (germline): SGHVS, FQNEAQ.

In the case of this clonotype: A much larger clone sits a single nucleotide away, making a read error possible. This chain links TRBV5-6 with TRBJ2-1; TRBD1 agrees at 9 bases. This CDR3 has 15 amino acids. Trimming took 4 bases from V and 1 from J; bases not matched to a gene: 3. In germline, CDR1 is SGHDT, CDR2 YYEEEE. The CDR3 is CASSTGTGSYNEQFF. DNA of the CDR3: TGTGCCAGCAGCACCGGGACAGGGTCCTACAATGAGCAGTTCTTC. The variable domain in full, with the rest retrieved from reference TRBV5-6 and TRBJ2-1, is DAGVTQSPTHLIKTRGQQVTLRCSPKSGHDTVSWYQQALGQGPQFIFQYYEEEERQRGNFPDRFSGHQFPNYSSELNVNALLLGDSALYLCASSTGTGSYNEQFFGPGTRLTVL.

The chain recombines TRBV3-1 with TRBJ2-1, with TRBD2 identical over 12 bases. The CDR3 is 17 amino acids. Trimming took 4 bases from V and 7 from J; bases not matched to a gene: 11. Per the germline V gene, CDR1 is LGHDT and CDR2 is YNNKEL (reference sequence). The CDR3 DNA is TGTGCCAGCAGCCCGAACAGTGGACTAGCGGGACTTAATGAGCAGTTCTTC. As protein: CASSPNSGLAGLNEQFF.

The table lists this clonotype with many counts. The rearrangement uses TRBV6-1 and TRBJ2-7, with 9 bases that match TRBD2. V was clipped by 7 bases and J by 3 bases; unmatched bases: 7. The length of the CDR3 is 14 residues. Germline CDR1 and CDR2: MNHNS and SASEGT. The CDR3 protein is CASTGLAGRYEQYF. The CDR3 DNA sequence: TGTGCCAGCACGGGTCTAGCGGGACGCTACGAGCAGTACTTC.

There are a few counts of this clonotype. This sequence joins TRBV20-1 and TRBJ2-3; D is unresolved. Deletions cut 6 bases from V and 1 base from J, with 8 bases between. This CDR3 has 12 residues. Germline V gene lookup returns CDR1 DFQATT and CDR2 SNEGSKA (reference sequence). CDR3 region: CSATDRTDTQYF. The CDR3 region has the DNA TGCAGTGCCACGGACCGCACAGATACGCAGTATTTT.

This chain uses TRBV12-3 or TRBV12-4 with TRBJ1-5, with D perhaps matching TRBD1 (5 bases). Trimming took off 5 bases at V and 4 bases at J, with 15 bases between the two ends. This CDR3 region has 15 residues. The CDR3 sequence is CASSPDEGLNQPQHF. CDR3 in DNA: TGTGCCAGCAGTCCTGACGAGGGGCTGAATCAGCCCCAGCATTTT.

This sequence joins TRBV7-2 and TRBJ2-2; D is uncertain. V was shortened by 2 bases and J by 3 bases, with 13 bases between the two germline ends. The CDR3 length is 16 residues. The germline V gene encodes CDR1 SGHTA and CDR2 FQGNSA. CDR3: CASSLLSRKDTGELFF. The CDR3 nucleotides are TGTGCCAGCAGCTTACTATCCCGGAAGGACACCGGGGAGCTGTTTTTT.

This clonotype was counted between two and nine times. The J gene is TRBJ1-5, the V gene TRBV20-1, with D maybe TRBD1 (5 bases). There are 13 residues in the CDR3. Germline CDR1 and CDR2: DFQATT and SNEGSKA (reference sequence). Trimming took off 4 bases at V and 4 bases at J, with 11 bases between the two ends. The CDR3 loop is CSAMGRMNQPQHF. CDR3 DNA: TGCAGTGCTATGGGGCGAATGAATCAGCCCCAGCATTTT.

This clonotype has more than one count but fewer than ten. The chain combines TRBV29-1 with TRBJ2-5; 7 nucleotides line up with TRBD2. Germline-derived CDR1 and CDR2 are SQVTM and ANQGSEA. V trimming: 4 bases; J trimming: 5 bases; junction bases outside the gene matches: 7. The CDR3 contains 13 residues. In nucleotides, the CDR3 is TGCAGCGTTGTGGGAGGGGTAGGGGAGACCCAGTACTTC. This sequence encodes CSVVGGVGETQYF. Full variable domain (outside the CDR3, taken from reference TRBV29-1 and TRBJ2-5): SAVISQKPSRDICQRGTSLTIQCQVDSQVTMMFWYRQQPGQSLTLIATANQGSEATYESGFVIDKFPISRPNLTFSTLTVSNMSPEDSSIYLCSVVGGVGETQYFGPGTRLLVL.

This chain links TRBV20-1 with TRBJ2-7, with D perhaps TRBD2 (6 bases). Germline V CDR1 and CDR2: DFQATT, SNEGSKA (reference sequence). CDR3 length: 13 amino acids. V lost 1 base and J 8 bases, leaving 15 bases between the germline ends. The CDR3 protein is CSARGGSGSQQYF. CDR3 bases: TGCAGTGCTAGAGGTGGTAGCGGCTCCCAGCAGTACTTC.